These 16 T cell receptor beta chains were all obtained from the same sample, sequenced in a study of blood T cell repertoires in COVID-19. Sequenced by immunoSEQ multiplex PCR; TCRdb stores in-frame clones only, minus some. The sample has a few hundred thousand clones, roughly 88% seen once. Material for sequencing was PBMCs or T cells enriched from blood (not recorded which). The receptors come from a woman aged 40 to 50 with acute COVID-19.

This clone has just a few counts. J is TRBJ2-1 and V is TRBV7-9, with TRBD2 matching 13 bases. Trimming took 4 bases from V and 7 from J; bases not matched to a gene: 7. The germline gives CDR1 SEHNR, CDR2 FQNEAQ (reference sequence). The CDR3 is made up of 16 amino acids. The CDR3 is CASSSGLAGNRNEQFF. The DNA for the CDR3 is TGTGCCAGCAGCTCGGGACTAGCGGGAAATAGAAATGAGCAGTTCTTC.

The chain combines TRBV18 with TRBJ2-1; D is unresolved. Germline lookup yields CDR1 KGHSH and CDR2 LQKENI. Trimming removed 3 bases at V and 3 bases at J, with 9 bases between. The CDR3 runs 14 residues. The CDR3 nucleotides read TGTGCCAGCTCACCGGTCCCGAGCTACAATGAGCAGTTCTTC. This sequence encodes CASSPVPSYNEQFF.

This clone was observed a handful of times. The rearrangement links TRBV28 to TRBJ1-4; no clear D. The CDR3 sequence is 13 residues long. Trimming pared 6 bases from V and 5 bases from J, leaving 10 bases between. The germline gives CDR1 MDHEN, CDR2 SYDVKM. CDR3 loop: CASSPSGNEKLFF. CDR3 DNA: TGTGCCAGCAGCCCAAGCGGGAATGAAAAACTGTTTTTT.

The chain couples TRBV5-1 to TRBJ1-3; D unclear. This CDR3 contains 15 residues. V was pared by 2 bases and J by 0 bases, with 9 bases between. Per germline, CDR1 SGHRS and CDR2 YFSETQ. The CDR3, as DNA: TGCGCCAGCAGCTTTGACATCAACTCTGGAAACACCATATATTTT. Translated, it gives CASSFDINSGNTIYF.

The chain links TRBV7-2 to TRBJ2-7, with a tentative D call TRBD1 (5 bases). The germline gives CDR1 SGHTA, CDR2 FQGNSA. The CDR3 has 16 amino acids. Trimming took off 6 bases at V and 5 bases at J, with 23 bases between the two ends. CDR3 sequence (DNA): TGTGCCAGCAGGACCTCTTGTGGACACGTTTTCCACGAGCAGTACGTC. Residues: CASRTSCGHVFHEQYV.

The V call is TRBV5-1, the J call TRBJ2-2, with 7 bases lining up with TRBD2. The ends lost 4 bases at V and 3 bases at J; junction bases unmatched: 12. There are 17 residues in the CDR3. Germline CDR1 reads SGHRS; CDR2 reads YFSETQ. CDR3 protein: CASSPLSSGGDTGELFF. The DNA for the CDR3 is TGCGCCAGCAGCCCTCTCTCGTCGGGAGGCGACACCGGGGAGCTGTTTTTT.

This clone was recorded only once. V gene TRBV5-1 combines with J gene TRBJ1-4; D call uncertain. V lost 7 bases and J 7 bases, leaving 20 bases between the germline ends. Per germline, CDR1 SGHRS and CDR2 YFSETQ. The CDR3 totals 15 residues. Here the CDR3 DNA reads TGCGCCAGCTCCGCGTCGGGAGTTTTAGGTGAAAAACTGTTTTTT. Translated, it gives CASSASGVLGEKLFF.

The rearrangement uses TRBV19 and TRBJ1-2; the D is unclear. The length of the CDR3 is 19 residues. Trimming took 3 bases from V and 2 from J, leaving 25 bases between them. Germline loops: CDR1 LNHDA, CDR2 SQIVND (reference sequence). This CDR3 reads CASSIFAAGFLTLNYGYTF. In DNA form, the CDR3 reads TGTGCCAGTAGTATTTTTGCGGCTGGTTTTCTAACCCTAAACTATGGCTACACCTTC.

The chain carries TRBV19 and TRBJ1-4, with 7 bases matching TRBD1. The V gene end was trimmed by 5 bases and the J gene end by 1 base; junction bases not matched to a gene: 7. This CDR3 contains 16 residues. Germline V CDR1 and CDR2: LNHDA, SQIVND (reference sequence). The CDR3 DNA sequence: TGTGCCAGTAGTTTAAGGGGGCGACGAACTAATGAAAAACTGTTTTTT. Its protein product is CASSLRGRRTNEKLFF.

The genes are TRBV6-5 and TRBJ1-2, with 7 positions matching TRBD1. The CDR3 has 15 residues. Germline CDR1 is MNHEY and CDR2 is SVGAGI. V lost 6 bases to trimming and J lost 4 bases; unmatched junction nucleotides: 11. CDR3 in amino acids: CASRQRGGQSYGYTF. The DNA of the CDR3 is TGTGCCAGCAGACAAAGAGGGGGACAGTCCTATGGCTACACCTTC.

The chain has TRBV5-1 and TRBJ1-3, with D tentatively TRBD1 (6 bases). Deletions cut 0 bases from V and 0 bases from J, with 10 bases between. Germline lookup yields CDR1 SGHRS and CDR2 YFSETQ. The CDR3 extends over 16 amino acids. The CDR3, as DNA: TGCGCCAGCAGCTTGGGGGGACAATACTCTGGAAACACCATATATTTT. Protein product: CASSLGGQYSGNTIYF.

The count of this clone is one. This chain connects TRBV18 to TRBJ1-4; 11 nucleotides line up with TRBD1. The CDR3 totals 15 residues. V was pared by 0 bases and J by 6 bases, with 0 bases of the junction left unmatched. CDR1 is KGHSH and CDR2 is LQKENI in the germline V gene. CDR3 region: CASSPPDRGHEKLFF. CDR3 DNA: TGTGCCAGCTCACCACCGGACAGGGGGCATGAAAAACTGTTTTTT.

This clone appeared once. The genes are TRBV10-3 and TRBJ2-3; 11 nucleotides agree with TRBD2. Unmatched junction bases numbered 7, after V lost 7 bases and J lost 1 base. CDR1 ENHRY and CDR2 SYGVKD come from the germline V gene. This CDR3 contains 16 residues. CDR3 region: CAITPKTSGGTDTQYF. The DNA for the CDR3 is TGTGCCATCACGCCGAAGACTAGCGGGGGCACAGATACGCAGTATTTT.

This clone appeared a single time. The chain is built from TRBV7-8 and TRBJ2-7; 12 bases align to TRBD2. V was pared by 4 bases and J by 6 bases, with 13 bases of the junction left unmatched. The CDR3 contains 17 residues. Germline lookup yields CDR1 SGHVS and CDR2 FQNEAQ. The DNA for the CDR3 is TGTGCCAGCAGCTACAGACTAGCGGGAGTTCTCTTGGGCGAGCAGTACTTC. Translation: CASSYRLAGVLLGEQYF.

This sequence joins TRBV5-6 and TRBJ2-1; D possibly corresponds to TRBD1 (6 bases). The V gene lost 4 bases and the J gene lost 0 bases, with 8 bases spanning the gap. From germline, CDR1 is SGHDT and CDR2 YYEEEE. The length of the CDR3 is 14 residues. CDR3 nucleotides: TGTGCCAGCAGCGGGGACATCTCCTACAATGAGCAGTTCTTC. Protein product: CASSGDISYNEQFF.

The V and J genes are TRBV9 and TRBJ1-2, with 8 positions matching TRBD1. V was clipped by 0 bases and J by 6 bases; unmatched bases: 4. The CDR3 is 14 residues long. Germline CDR1 and CDR2: SGDLS and YYNGEE. The CDR3: CASSVGWTGNGYTF. The CDR3 DNA reads as TGTGCCAGCAGCGTAGGATGGACAGGGAATGGCTACACCTTC.